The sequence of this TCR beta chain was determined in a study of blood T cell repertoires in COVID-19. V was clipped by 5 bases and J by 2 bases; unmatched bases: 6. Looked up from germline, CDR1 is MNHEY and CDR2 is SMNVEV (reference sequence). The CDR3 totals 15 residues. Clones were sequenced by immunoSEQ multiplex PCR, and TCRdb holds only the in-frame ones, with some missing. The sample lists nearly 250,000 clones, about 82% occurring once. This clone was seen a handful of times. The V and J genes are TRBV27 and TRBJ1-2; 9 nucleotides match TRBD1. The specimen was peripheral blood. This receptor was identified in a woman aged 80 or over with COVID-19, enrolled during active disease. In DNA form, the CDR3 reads TGTGCCAGCAGTGGGACAGGGCGGGGGAACTATGGCTACACCTTC. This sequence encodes CASSGTGRGNYGYTF.